The T cell receptor (beta chain) under discussion was sequenced for a study of T cells in Graves' hyperthyroidism and ophthalmopathy. Amplification of TCR beta CDR3 regions used RNA as the template. HTBI primers drove first-round RT-PCR of the TCR CDR3. One entry per CDR3 protein results from TCRdb running MiXCR on the multiplex PCR reads. The sample has 350,000 to 450,000 distinct CDR3 sequences, more than 11% seen once. On this clonotype: One end of the junction varies from germline; a read error may be responsible.

Germline V gives CDR1 SSHAT, CDR2 FNYEAQ (reference sequence). The CDR3 contains 14 residues. The sequence came from a woman aged 60 to 75 with Graves' hyperthyroidism. The sample taken for sequencing was blood. This sequence joins TRBV7-7 and TRBJ2-1; D is perhaps TRBD2 (5 bases). This chain's CDR3 is CASSLAPQHVEQFF. The CDR3 DNA follows: TGTGCTAGCAGCTTAGCGCCCCAGCACGTTGAGCAGTTCTTC.